At least ten counts were recorded for the clone carrying this TCR beta chain. The sample belongs to a study of T cells in Graves' hyperthyroidism and ophthalmopathy. Out of 10 ml of fresh peripheral blood came the PBMCs. Researchers amplified the TCR beta CDR3 regions from RNA transcripts. The HTBI set primed first-round TCR CDR3 RT-PCR. TCRdb passed the multiplex PCR reads through MiXCR, listing each CDR3 protein once. The sample yields under 300,000 distinct CDR3 sequences, about an eighth seen once. The CDR3 has 13 residues. V was pared by 6 bases and J by 0 bases, with 6 bases between. Germline V gene lookup returns CDR1 MNHEY and CDR2 SMNVEV (reference sequence).

The specimen sequenced was blood. The chain employs TRBV27 and TRBJ2-1; D not resolved. The clonotype comes from a young woman with Graves' hyperthyroidism that later progressed to Graves' ophthalmopathy. In DNA, the CDR3 is TGTGCCAGCAGGTTAAGCTCCTACAATGAGCAGTTCTTC. This translates into CASRLSSYNEQFF.